This T cell receptor (beta chain) was captured by sequencing in a study of T cell responses to AZD1222 COVID-19 vaccine (dated by TCRdb to the early 2020s). Regarding the study in general: A total of 240 or so trial participants underwent TCR sequencing, of whom under 220 had received two doses of AZD1222 and around 25 had received two doses of the MenACWY control vaccine. Trial participants were enrolled by age into subgroups of 18-55, 56-69 and 70-plus years, and around 140, 26 and 57 TCR-sequenced participants, respectively, were included in these subgroups. On the study overall, not on this receptor specifically: Only a handful of AZD1222 recipients were SARS-CoV-2 seropositive at baseline, limiting conclusions about previously exposed vaccinees. No day 14 peak-response samples were available, so repertoires were characterized only after the peak T cell response. Participants were mostly white British and included more females than males, and it was suggested by the authors that clonal diversity may have been underestimated. The 56-69-year group was small, and its depth increase did not reach significance, likely because of low power. The whole spike protein was spanned by vaccine-associated CD4 TCRs, and dominant responses were seen in regions 160-218 and 743-854. After two AZD1222 doses, spike-specific TCR breadth and depth were significantly higher than at day 0 and than in MenACWY recipients. Reportedly, almost half of the unique spike-specific TCRs recognized epitopes lying outside the regions that are mutated in the B.1.351 and B.1.1.7 variants.

The CDR3 regions of human TCRbeta chains were subjected to immunosequencing. Per the original workflow: Repertoire TCRs were matched against a reference library of SARS-CoV-2-specific TCRs generated with the MIRA antigen-specificity platform. Breadth was defined as the fraction of unique TCRs that were SARS-CoV-2-associated. Depth was defined as the fraction of total T cells that were SARS-CoV-2-associated. Using the MIRA data, each spike-specific TCR was mapped to the spike region that the TCR reacts to and placed in a CD4 or CD8 class. Log10-transformed breadth and depth values were compared by one-way ANOVA with Sidak's multiple comparisons tests. TCRdb carries this immuneACCESS record with in-frame sequences only. Its versions omit some clonotypes, under half of them owing to an unresolved V gene in the studies checked, with the rest unexplained. V and J calls and clone size come straight from that table; D and trimming were deduced from the DNA. The sample records 27,000 or so clones, about nine tenths of which are singletons. The ten biggest clones cover approximately 8.1% of the sample.

In the paper's terms, the time point label means: about 28 days (+/-7) after the second vaccine dose. AZD1222 recipients given second doses at about 4 weeks or at about 12 weeks were pooled, since spike-specific TCR depth and breadth were not found to differ between the two schedules. The vaccinee samples were drawn from two UK trials, COV001 and COV002, one of which was a single-blind randomized controlled phase 2/3 trial testing AZD1222 (ChAdOx1 nCoV-19) in healthy adults. For TCRbeta chain sequencing, PBMC samples from trial participants were taken at day 0 and at day 28 after the second dose. CDR1 and CDR2 were assigned from the germline V gene as KGHSH and LQKENI. Clipping removes 3 bases from V and 3 bases from J, with 4 as the unmatched junction base count. Reading from cysteine to phenylalanine, the CDR3 counts 14 amino acids. Of all the DNA, just the CDR3 is kept, 42 bases in frame from base 1.

As for this clone: There is no known antigen for this receptor. No base qualities exist here, and no much larger clone lies one base off it.

Rearrangement joined TRBV18 to TRBJ1-1, with 7 central nucleotides matching TRBD1. This clonotype originated in an adult who received the AZD1222 COVID-19 vaccine. The specimen was peripheral blood, collected 28 days after the second AZD1222 dose. The base sequence is TGTGCCAGCTCACCTTTTGACAGGGACACTGAAGCTTTCTTT. It is translated as CASSPFDRDTEAFF.